A single sample is the source of the 32 T cell receptor beta chains below, sequenced in a study of cytomegalovirus exposure and HLA in healthy donors. The data were produced by immunoSEQ multiplex PCR, yet TCRdb's version contains in-frame clones alone and is incomplete. This repertoire shows more than 50,000 clones, about 94% found once; its top ten account for approximately 2.3%. Sequencing input: PBMCs. The receptors come from a man aged 18 to 30 in good health and CMV-seronegative.

The chain carries TRBV11-2 and TRBJ2-7; the match to TRBD1 covers 9 bases. V was pared by 0 bases and J by 7 bases, with 4 bases of the junction left unmatched. The length of the CDR3 is 14 residues. Per the germline V gene, CDR1 is SGHAT and CDR2 is FQNNGV. In DNA form, the CDR3 reads TGTGCCAGCAGCTTAGAACAGGGGGCCAAGGAGCAGTACTTC. It encodes CASSLEQGAKEQYF.

The chain combines TRBV7-2 with TRBJ1-2; 8 bases fit TRBD1. V lost 3 bases to trimming and J lost 0 bases; unmatched junction nucleotides: 3. Germline V gives CDR1 SGHTA, CDR2 FQGNSA. The CDR3 length is 15 residues. In nucleotides, the CDR3 is TGTGCCAGCAGCTTTGACAGGGGCGCTAACTATGGCTACACCTTC. Its translation: CASSFDRGANYGYTF.

Written as DNA, the CDR3 is TGTGCCAGCAAAGACAGGGAATCTGGAAACACCATATATTTT. Translating gives CASKDRESGNTIYF. The chain recombines TRBV2 with TRBJ1-3; 7 bases match TRBD1. This CDR3 spans 14 amino acids. Trimming removed 7 bases from V and 1 base from J; junction bases left unmatched: 4. CDR1 and CDR2 (germline): SNHLY, FYNNEI.

This sequence joins TRBV6-1 and TRBJ1-5; D gene uncertain. V was cut by 5 bases and J by 4 bases, with 9 bases left in between. Per the germline V gene, CDR1 is MNHNS and CDR2 is SASEGT. The CDR3 has 13 residues. CDR3 residues: CASSIGENQPQHF. For the CDR3, the DNA is TGTGCCAGCAGTATCGGGGAAAATCAGCCCCAGCATTTT.

The V call is TRBV2, the J call TRBJ2-7; weak D call: TRBD1 (6 bases). Trimming removed 8 bases from V and 6 bases from J, with 17 bases in between. The CDR3 has 13 amino acids. Germline CDR1 is SNHLY and CDR2 is FYNNEI. CDR3 DNA sequence: TGTGCCAGCGCCACAGGGTCCAGGAGCGAGCAGTACTTC. Translation gives CASATGSRSEQYF.

This clone was counted a few times. The chain employs TRBV28 and TRBJ2-7; perhaps TRBD1 as D (5 bases). This CDR3 spans 13 amino acids. V lost 3 bases, J lost 4 bases, and 10 bases lay in between. Germline V gene data show CDR1 as MDHEN and CDR2 as SYDVKM. DNA for the CDR3: TGTGCCAGCAGTTTGGGGCAGGAGTACGAGCAGTACTTC. This gives the protein CASSLGQEYEQYF.

The chain uses TRBV2 and TRBJ1-5; the D gene is possibly TRBD1 (5 bases). CDR3 length: 16 residues. V lost 3 bases to trimming and J lost 0 bases, with 12 bases between them. Per germline, CDR1 SNHLY and CDR2 FYNNEI. The CDR3 loop reads CASSEGPLYSNQPQHF. The CDR3 DNA sequence: TGTGCCAGCAGTGAGGGGCCCCTATATAGCAATCAGCCCCAGCATTTT.

Concerning this clone itself: One end of the junction does not line up with germline, which may come from a read error. The V call is TRBV4-3, the J call TRBJ2-3; possible D gene TRBD2, 7 bases. CDR1 is LGHNA and CDR2 is YSLEER in the germline V gene. This CDR3 is 17 amino acids long. The CDR3 DNA is TGCGCCAGCAGCGGCGGGAGACGTGGGGGGGACACATATACGCAGTATTTT. Translation: CASSGGRRGGDTYTQYF.

The chain uses TRBV5-4 and TRBJ2-7; 9 positions agree with TRBD1. CDR1 SGHNT and CDR2 YYREEE come from the germline V gene (reference sequence). The CDR3 length is 14 residues. The J segment lost 4 bases and the V segment lost 3 bases, leaving 5 bases of the junction unmatched. This chain's CDR3 is CASSSTGGDYEQYF. The CDR3 bases are TGTGCCAGCAGCTCAACAGGGGGCGATTACGAGCAGTACTTC.

V is TRBV11-3 and J is TRBJ2-3, with D possibly TRBD2 on 6 matching bases. Trimming shortened V by 2 bases and J by 1 base, and 7 bases separated the two germline ends. Germline CDR1 and CDR2: SGHNT and YENEEA. The CDR3 consists of 14 residues. The CDR3 DNA is TGTGCCAGCAGCTTAACGGGGGGCACAGATACGCAGTATTTT. This translates into CASSLTGGTDTQYF. The variable domain in full, with the rest retrieved from reference TRBV11-3 and TRBJ2-3, is EAGVVQSPRYKIIEKKQPVAFWCNPISGHNTLYWYLQNLGQGPELLIRYENEEAVDDSQLPKDRFSAERLKGVDSTLKIQPAELGDSAVYLCASSLTGGTDTQYFGPGTRLTVL.

V and J are TRBV6-1 and TRBJ2-7; 7 bases fit TRBD1. The V gene end was trimmed by 6 bases and the J gene end by 1 base; junction bases not matched to a gene: 6. Germline V gene data show CDR1 as MNHNS and CDR2 as SASEGT. The CDR3 consists of 14 residues. CDR3 bases: TGTGCCAGCAGACTGACAGGGATGTCCTACGAGCAGTACTTC. Amino acids: CASRLTGMSYEQYF.

V usage is TRBV29-1 and J usage is TRBJ2-3; D is unclear. Looked up from germline, CDR1 is SQVTM and CDR2 is ANQGSEA. The CDR3 totals 15 residues. Trimming pared 3 bases from V and 2 bases from J, leaving 15 bases between. In DNA form, the CDR3 reads TGCAGCGTTGATTCCGTAGCAGTCCCCACAGATACGCAGTATTTT. Translating it yields CSVDSVAVPTDTQYF.

The chain joins TRBV2 to TRBJ1-1, with 7 positions matching TRBD1. The germline V gene has CDR1 SNHLY and CDR2 FYNNEI. V trimming: 7 bases; J trimming: 1 base; junction bases outside the gene matches: 3. The CDR3 sequence is 13 residues long. The CDR3 DNA reads as TGTGCCAGCACAGGACAGGCGAACACTGAAGCTTTCTTT. As protein: CASTGQANTEAFF.

This clone was seen just once. This chain joins TRBV19 and TRBJ2-2; D is unresolved. With 5 bases removed from V and 4 bases from J, the gap between germline ends came to 5 bases. The germline gives CDR1 LNHDA, CDR2 SQIVND (reference sequence). The CDR3 is made up of 12 amino acids. CDR3 region: CASSRGTGELFF. The CDR3 DNA is TGTGCCAGTAGTCGAGGCACCGGGGAGCTGTTTTTT. The full variable domain, its missing parts supplied by reference TRBV19 and TRBJ2-2, is DGGITQSPKYLFRKEGQNVTLSCEQNLNHDAMYWYRQDPGQGLRLIYYSQIVNDFQKGDIAEGYSVSREKKESFPLTVTSAQKNPTAFYLCASSRGTGELFFGEGSRLTVL.

The V gene is TRBV9, the J gene TRBJ2-3, with 8 bases lining up with TRBD2. CDR1 and CDR2 (germline): SGDLS, YYNGEE. J lost 4 bases, V lost 0 bases, and 1 base had no gene match. The length of the CDR3 is 14 residues. Here the CDR3 reads CASSVDGRADTQYF. In nucleotides, the CDR3 is TGTGCCAGCAGCGTAGACGGGAGGGCAGATACGCAGTATTTT. The variable domain in full, completed from reference TRBV9 and TRBJ2-3, reads DSGVTQTPKHLITATGQRVTLRCSPRSGDLSVYWYQQSLDQGLQFLIQYYNGEERAKGNILERFSAQQFPDLHSELNLSSLELGDSALYFCASSVDGRADTQYFGPGTRLTVL.

The chain has TRBV28 and TRBJ2-5; TRBD2 matches 8 bases. CDR3 length: 14 amino acids. Trimming removed 3 bases from V and 2 bases from J; junction bases left unmatched: 2. Germline-derived CDR1 and CDR2 are MDHEN and SYDVKM. CDR3 bases: TGTGCCAGCAGTTTCCTAGCGGGTCAAGAGACCCAGTACTTC. It specifies CASSFLAGQETQYF.

The CDR3 DNA sequence: TGTGCCAGCAGGTATCTAGCGGGATACAATGAGCAGTTCTTC. This sequence encodes CASRYLAGYNEQFF. This sequence joins TRBV6-1 and TRBJ2-1; 9 bases map to TRBD2. This CDR3 region has 14 residues. Germline V lookup: CDR1 MNHNS, CDR2 SASEGT. Unmatched junction bases numbered 4, after V lost 6 bases and J lost 4 bases.

The chain has TRBV7-2 and TRBJ2-7; D is perhaps TRBD1 (6 bases). CDR1 is SGHTA, CDR2 FQGNSA, per germline. V lost 2 bases, J lost 4 bases, and 12 bases lay in between. There are 14 residues in the CDR3. The CDR3 spells CASSLSGHQYEQYF. The CDR3 nucleotides read TGTGCCAGCAGCTTATCGGGACATCAGTACGAGCAGTACTTC.

This sequence joins TRBV6-5 and TRBJ2-3; perhaps TRBD2 as D (6 bases). The CDR3 has 14 amino acids. Trimming stripped 4 bases from V and 2 bases from J, with 10 bases between. CDR1 and CDR2 (germline): MNHEY, SVGAGI. The CDR3 spells CASSSSSATDTQYF. The CDR3 region has the DNA TGTGCCAGCAGTTCCTCTAGCGCCACAGATACGCAGTATTTT.

This clone was seen once. The chain recombines TRBV5-1 with TRBJ1-4, with 8 bases matching TRBD1. With V trimmed by 0 bases and J by 7 bases, 2 bases remained unmatched. CDR1 is SGHRS, CDR2 YFSETQ, per germline. This CDR3 has 14 amino acids. The CDR3 DNA follows: TGCGCCAGCAGCTTGGGGACAGGGAGTGAAAAACTGTTTTTT. Protein product: CASSLGTGSEKLFF.

The chain employs TRBV2 and TRBJ1-5; 8 nucleotides line up with TRBD1. The CDR3 length is 17 residues. The germline gives CDR1 SNHLY, CDR2 FYNNEI. Unmatched junction bases numbered 9, after V lost 5 bases and J lost 0 bases. The CDR3 loop reads CASSLPDRVNSNQPQHF. CDR3 DNA: TGTGCCAGCAGTCTCCCGGACAGGGTTAATAGCAATCAGCCCCAGCATTTT.

The chain carries TRBV11-2 and TRBJ2-3, with TRBD2 identical over 10 bases. The CDR3 covers 16 residues. The germline V gene has CDR1 SGHAT and CDR2 FQNNGV. The V gene end was trimmed by 5 bases and the J gene end by 3 bases; junction bases not matched to a gene: 8. CDR3 nucleotide sequence: TGTGCCAGCAGCCCGCTAGCGGGAGCAATAACAGATACGCAGTATTTT. It yields the protein CASSPLAGAITDTQYF.

The chain combines TRBV19 with TRBJ1-2; D is unresolved. The CDR3 runs 13 residues. From germline, CDR1 is LNHDA and CDR2 SQIVND (reference sequence). Trimming took off 3 bases at V and 2 bases at J, with 7 bases between the two ends. Written as DNA, the CDR3 is TGTGCCAGTAGTATGTCGGGGAACTATGGCTACACCTTC. This sequence encodes CASSMSGNYGYTF.

This chain joins TRBV6-1 and TRBJ2-3, with TRBD1 matching 9 bases. From germline, CDR1 is MNHNS and CDR2 SASEGT. V shed 8 bases, J shed 4 bases, and the junction held 7 bases outside the gene matches. The CDR3 is made up of 14 amino acids. The DNA of the CDR3 is TGTGCCAGCTCCGACGGACAGGGGCCAGATACGCAGTATTTT. Amino acids: CASSDGQGPDTQYF.

For the CDR3, the DNA is TGTGCCAGCAGCATCGACAGGGGTCGGGGTGAAAAACTGTTTTTT. Encoded protein: CASSIDRGRGEKLFF. The chain employs TRBV5-8 and TRBJ1-4, with TRBD1 matching over 8 bases. Germline CDR1 and CDR2: SGHTS and YDEGEE. V shed 4 bases and J 7 bases; nucleotides not matched to a gene: 9. The CDR3 runs to 15 residues.

The chain recombines TRBV27 with TRBJ2-7; 7 bases map to TRBD2. Unmatched junction bases numbered 8, after V lost 5 bases and J lost 1 base. CDR3 length: 15 amino acids. Per germline, CDR1 MNHEY and CDR2 SMNVEV (reference sequence). As DNA, the CDR3 is TGTGCCAGCAGTAACATAGCGGGTGCATCCTACGAGCAGTACTTC. Amino acid sequence: CASSNIAGASYEQYF.

The gene calls are TRBV27 and TRBJ2-2, with TRBD1 identical over 7 bases. Germline CDR1 reads MNHEY; CDR2 reads SMNVEV (reference sequence). CDR3 length equals 16 residues. Trimming removed 2 bases from V and 6 bases from J; junction bases left unmatched: 9. CDR3 sequence reads: CASSLGRRGLAGELFF. DNA for the CDR3: TGTGCCAGCAGTTTAGGAAGAAGGGGGCTTGCCGGGGAGCTGTTTTTT.

This clone was seen once. The chain couples TRBV14 to TRBJ2-7, with a tentative D call TRBD1 (6 bases). CDR3 length: 13 residues. The V gene lost 6 bases and the J gene lost 2 bases, with 11 bases spanning the gap. Germline assignment: CDR1 SGHDN and CDR2 FVKESK. In DNA, the CDR3 is TGTGCCAGCAGATTACAGGGCACCTACGAGCAGTACTTC. As protein: CASRLQGTYEQYF.

The rearrangement joins TRBV7-7 to TRBJ2-5; TRBD1 matches at 9 bases. Germline trimming cut 4 bases from V and 4 bases from J; bases unmatched to any gene: 4. The CDR3 extends over 14 amino acids. CDR1 and CDR2 from the germline V gene are SSHAT and FNYEAQ (reference sequence). This chain's CDR3 is CASSSGQGRETQYF. The CDR3 nucleotides read TGTGCCAGCAGCTCCGGACAGGGGCGAGAGACCCAGTACTTC. The full variable domain, in which reference TRBV7-7 and TRBJ2-5 provide the parts outside the CDR3, is GAGVSQSPRYKVTKRGQDVTLRCDPISSHATLYWYQQALGQGPEFLTYFNYEAQPDKSGLPSDRFSAERPEGSISTLTIQRTEQRDSAMYRCASSSGQGRETQYFGPGTRLLVL.

The V gene is TRBV10-2, the J gene TRBJ1-1; 10 bases are shared with TRBD1. CDR3 length: 13 residues. After removal of 6 bases from V and 5 bases from J, the junction contained 3 bases not matched to a gene. Germline V gene data show CDR1 as WSHSY and CDR2 as SAAADI. CDR3 residues: CASRGQGNTEAFF. CDR3 DNA: TGCGCCAGCAGGGGACAGGGGAATACTGAAGCTTTCTTT.

J is TRBJ2-2 and V is TRBV5-1, with no clear D. This CDR3 comprises 11 residues. Deletions cut 2 bases from V and 7 bases from J, with 3 bases between. Germline V gene sequence: CDR1 SGHRS, CDR2 YFSETQ. The CDR3 reads CASSFSGELFF. CDR3 in DNA: TGCGCCAGCAGCTTTAGCGGGGAGCTGTTTTTT.

The rearrangement joins TRBV19 to TRBJ2-1; D may be TRBD2 (5 bases). The CDR3 is 14 amino acids. Germline V gene lookup returns CDR1 LNHDA and CDR2 SQIVND (reference sequence). The V end lost 11 bases, the J end lost 7 bases, and 21 bases lay between the germline ends. Here the CDR3 DNA reads TGTGCCTCTTCTTGGGGAGATTATGGGAATGAGCAGTTCTTC. It is translated as CASSWGDYGNEQFF.